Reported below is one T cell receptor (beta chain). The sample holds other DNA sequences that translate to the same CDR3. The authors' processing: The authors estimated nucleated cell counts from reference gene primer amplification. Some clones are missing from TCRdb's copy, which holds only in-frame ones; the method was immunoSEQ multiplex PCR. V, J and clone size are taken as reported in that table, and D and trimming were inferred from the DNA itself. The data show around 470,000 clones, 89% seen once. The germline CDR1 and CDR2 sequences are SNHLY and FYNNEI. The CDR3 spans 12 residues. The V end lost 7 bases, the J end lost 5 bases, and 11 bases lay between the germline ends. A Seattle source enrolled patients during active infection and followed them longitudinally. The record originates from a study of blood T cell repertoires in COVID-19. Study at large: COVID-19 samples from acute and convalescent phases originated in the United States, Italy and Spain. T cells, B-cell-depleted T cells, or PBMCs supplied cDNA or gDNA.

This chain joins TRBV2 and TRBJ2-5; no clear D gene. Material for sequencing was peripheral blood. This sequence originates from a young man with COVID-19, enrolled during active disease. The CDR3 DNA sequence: TGTGCCAGCACCTTAAGCTGGGAGACCCAGTACTTC. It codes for CASTLSWETQYF. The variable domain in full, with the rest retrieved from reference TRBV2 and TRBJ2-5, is EPEVTQTPSHQVTQMGQEVILRCVPISNHLYFYWYRQILGQKVEFLVSFYNNEISEKSEIFDDQFSVERPDGSNFTLKIRSTKLEDSAMYFCASTLSWETQYFGPGTRLLVL.